The clone carrying this T cell receptor beta chain turned up a few times. Its matching antigen is unknown. TRB was amplified from approximately 250-480 ng of blood genomic DNA. The data were taken from a study of T and B cells in COVID-19 patients. Study as a whole: Of over 18 active-infection patients, over 9 were critically ill with mechanical ventilation or extracorporeal membrane oxygenation. Study findings and constraints: Active COVID-19 showed highly clonal TRB repertoires; recovery showed diversity and richness above healthy donors. Of under 2,500 TCR clusters found only in the recovered cohort, 25 to 35 had low generation probability.

TRB rearrangements were amplified by multiplex PCR with BIOMED2 TRB-A/B primers. MiXCR, applied by TCRdb to the multiplex PCR reads, yields one record per CDR3 protein. The data show about 23,000 distinct CDR3 sequences, less than 30% seen once. This CDR3 region has 14 residues. V shed 7 bases and J shed 8 bases, with 20 bases lying between them. This chain joins TRBV12-3 or TRBV12-4 and TRBJ1-2; a possible D gene is TRBD1 (6 bases). The TCR comes from a human donor who had recovered from COVID-19. Sample: blood. CDR3 region: CASTLGGAQRGYTF. For the CDR3, the DNA is TGTGCCAGCACCCTCGGGGGGGCGCAAAGGGGCTACACCTTC.